This T cell receptor (beta chain) is from a study of response to subunit inactivated influenza vaccine. Germline CDR1 SQVTM, CDR2 ANQGSEA. The CDR3 length is 14 residues. The V end lost 4 bases, the J end lost 6 bases, and 16 bases lay between the germline ends. Via MiXCR, TCRdb re-called the RT-PCR reads, giving one row per CDR3 protein. The table lists roughly 500,000 distinct CDR3 sequences, 20% to 25% of them singletons. These sequences were also reported in another study, on T cells expressing NK-cell markers. That work adds: UMIs accompanied the 5'RACE template switching by which TCR beta cDNA was made. Within the sequenced cohort of eight donors, seven exhibited HCMV seropositivity and one was seronegative. A range of 1.0-7.0% of CD8+ T cells consisted of dominant NKG2C+ clonotypes in more than five donors. In several donors, these clonotypes also led the CD3+CD56-NKG2C+ fraction.

This chain links TRBV29-1 with TRBJ2-1, with D possibly TRBD2 on 6 matching bases. The sample in question was CD4+ T cells sorted from PBMCs, obtained less than 13 days after vaccination. The origin of this receptor is a man aged 50 or older who received an inactivated influenza vaccine. DNA for the CDR3: TGCAGCGTTGTCGGGACTTTGGGGGGCAATGAGCAGTTCTTC. Protein product: CSVVGTLGGNEQFF.